The 23 T cell receptor beta chains presented below share a single source sample, sequenced in a study of vaccination and CD4 T cells after COVID-19. The Oncomine TCR Beta short-read assay sequenced DNA from cultured CD4+ T cells. One entry per CDR3 protein, called by TCRdb with MiXCR from the PCR reads. The sample shows around 9,000 distinct CDR3 sequences, roughly a third of them seen only once. No antigen is known for these receptors. Treatment of the sample: roughly 11-day PBMC culture with coronavirus spike peptide pools or control peptides (ViraFEST assay). Researchers collected the unexposed donor's CD4+ T cells before the COVID-19 pandemic (2011-2018). The sample consisted of CD4+ T cells from blood, cultured in vitro. Source of these receptors: a human donor in good health.

The count of this clonotype is one. One junction end does not reproduce the germline sequence, and a read error may be involved. The rearrangement links TRBV5-1 to TRBJ2-7; 8 bases map to TRBD1. This CDR3 region has 15 residues. Germline CDR1 is SGHRS and CDR2 is YFSETQ. CDR3 sequence reads: CTSSFLMTGVNEQYF. Here the CDR3 DNA reads TGCACCAGCAGCTTTCTTATGACAGGGGTGAACGAGCAGTACTTC.

The chain links TRBV5-8 to TRBJ1-2; tentative D call: TRBD1 (6 bases). Per the germline V gene, CDR1 is SGHTS and CDR2 is YDEGEE. This CDR3 region has 14 residues. V shed 3 bases and J shed 4 bases, with 13 bases lying between them. The chain's CDR3 is CASSSDRSPYGYTF. The CDR3 DNA is TGTGCCAGCAGCTCCGACAGGAGCCCCTATGGCTACACCTTC.

The chain couples TRBV6-4 to TRBJ2-2, with 11 bases matching TRBD2. V was pared by 6 bases and J by 3 bases, with 0 bases of the junction left unmatched. CDR1 and CDR2 (germline): MRHNA, SNTAGT. The CDR3 consists of 14 residues. CDR3 amino acids: CASRLAGDTGELFF. In DNA form, the CDR3 reads TGTGCCAGCAGACTAGCGGGGGACACCGGGGAGCTGTTTTTT.

This clonotype was seen a handful of times. The chain recombines TRBV2 with TRBJ2-3, with TRBD2 matching over 10 bases. The CDR3 loop spans 15 amino acids. V shed 5 bases and J 2 bases; nucleotides not matched to a gene: 4. The germline CDR1 and CDR2 sequences are SNHLY and FYNNEI. The CDR3 DNA is TGTGCCAGCAGTACTGGACTAGCGGCCACAGATACGCAGTATTTT. It encodes CASSTGLAATDTQYF.

The V and J genes are TRBV6-5 and TRBJ2-3; D uncertain. This CDR3 is 15 amino acids long. The V end lost 4 bases, the J end lost 8 bases, and 19 bases lay between the germline ends. Germline loops: CDR1 MNHEY, CDR2 SVGAGI. The CDR3 nucleotides are TGTGCCAGCAGTTTTAGTAGGGAAACCACGGGTACGCAGTATTTT. This encodes CASSFSRETTGTQYF.

The chain uses TRBV9 and TRBJ2-7, with a weak D call TRBD2 (5 bases). CDR1 and CDR2 from the germline V gene are SGDLS and YYNGEE. The CDR3 consists of 13 residues. The V gene lost 4 bases and the J gene lost 7 bases, with 15 bases spanning the gap. The DNA for the CDR3 is TGTGCCAGCAGCCCCGACATGTCGGGGGAGCAGTACTTC. It specifies CASSPDMSGEQYF.

This clonotype has more than one count but fewer than ten. This chain joins TRBV15 and TRBJ2-2; TRBD1 is a possible D gene (5 bases). The CDR3 contains 17 residues. Germline CDR1 and CDR2: LNHNV and YYDKDF (reference sequence). With 5 bases removed from V and 2 bases from J, the gap between germline ends came to 18 bases. CDR3 in amino acids: CATSFIPGQGNTGELFF. The CDR3 DNA follows: TGTGCCACCAGCTTTATCCCAGGGCAAGGAAACACCGGGGAGCTGTTTTTT.

The chain joins TRBV20-1 to TRBJ1-6; 7 positions agree with TRBD1. V was pared by 0 bases and J by 6 bases, with 8 bases of the junction left unmatched. This CDR3 is built from 16 residues. The V gene's germline CDR1 is DFQATT and CDR2 SNEGSKA (reference sequence). CDR3 protein: CSAREGPGGSNSPLHF. The DNA for the CDR3 is TGCAGTGCTAGAGAGGGGCCAGGGGGTAGTAATTCACCCCTCCACTTT.

This clonotype came up a few times. The V and J genes are TRBV2 and TRBJ2-5; 8 bases match TRBD2. The germline V gene has CDR1 SNHLY and CDR2 FYNNEI. The J segment lost 10 bases and the V segment lost 10 bases, leaving 8 bases of the junction unmatched. CDR3 length equals 11 residues. This chain's CDR3 is CATREGLRQYF. The CDR3, as DNA: TGTGCCACCCGGGAGGGTCTCCGCCAGTACTTC.

This clonotype was found once. This chain joins TRBV7-9 and TRBJ1-4; 7 positions match TRBD1. There are 16 residues in the CDR3. V dropped 4 bases and J dropped 4; count of bases not matched to a gene: 9. Looked up from germline, CDR1 is SEHNR and CDR2 is FQNEAQ (reference sequence). CDR3 loop: CASSSRMGQLNEKLFF. The DNA of the CDR3 is TGTGCCAGCAGCTCTCGAATGGGACAGCTTAATGAAAAACTGTTTTTT.

The chain uses TRBV20-1 and TRBJ2-1, with D possibly matching TRBD1 (5 bases). With 0 bases removed from V and 3 bases from J, the gap between germline ends came to 18 bases. The CDR3 has 17 residues. The V gene's germline CDR1 is DFQATT and CDR2 SNEGSKA (reference sequence). CDR3 sequence reads: CSAREDIRTLVYNEQFF. CDR3 bases: TGCAGTGCTAGAGAAGACATTCGGACATTGGTCTACAATGAGCAGTTCTTC.

The rearrangement uses TRBV20-1 and TRBJ1-3; no clear D gene. V lost 3 bases and J lost 2, with 8 bases in between. CDR3 length: 13 amino acids. Germline V lookup: CDR1 DFQATT, CDR2 SNEGSKA (reference sequence). This CDR3 reads CSASGEAGNTIYF. The CDR3, as DNA: TGCAGTGCTAGTGGGGAGGCTGGAAACACCATATATTTT.

This chain uses TRBV5-6 with TRBJ1-2, with no clear D. The CDR3 consists of 13 residues. Germline V gene sequence: CDR1 SGHDT, CDR2 YYEEEE. The V end was cut by 4 bases, the J end by 8 bases, with 15 bases between. The CDR3 DNA sequence: TGTGCCAGCAGCGCTCCTGGCCCGGGAGGCTACACCTTC. Translating gives CASSAPGPGGYTF.

This rearrangement joins TRBV19 to TRBJ2-1; 9 nucleotides agree with TRBD1. CDR3 size: 14 residues. Germline V gene sequence: CDR1 LNHDA, CDR2 SQIVND (reference sequence). J was trimmed by 7 bases and V by 4 bases; bases with no gene match: 5. This CDR3 reads CASSSGDRENEQFF. The DNA for the CDR3 is TGTGCCAGTAGTAGTGGGGACAGGGAGAATGAGCAGTTCTTC.

This chain joins TRBV12-3 or TRBV12-4 and TRBJ1-1, with D perhaps TRBD1 (5 bases). CDR3 length: 12 residues. Trimming removed 8 bases from V and 6 bases from J, with 13 bases in between. As DNA, the CDR3 is TGTGCCAGCGGGTCAGGGACCCCTGAAGCTTTCTTT. Its protein product is CASGSGTPEAFF.

CDR3: CASSPRQGWDEQYF. As DNA, the CDR3 is TGTGCCAGCTCACCTAGACAGGGATGGGACGAGCAGTACTTC. This chain connects TRBV18 to TRBJ2-7, with 7 bases that match TRBD1. V lost 3 bases and J lost 5; bases outside the gene matches: 7. The length of the CDR3 is 14 residues. Germline loops: CDR1 KGHSH, CDR2 LQKENI.

This clonotype was observed a handful of times. The chain employs TRBV29-1 and TRBJ1-2, with 12 bases aligning to TRBD1. This CDR3 has 16 residues. In germline, CDR1 is SQVTM, CDR2 ANQGSEA. Germline trimming cut 2 bases from V and 7 bases from J; bases unmatched to any gene: 11. CDR3 in amino acids: CSVEPGTGGVVGGYTF. CDR3 nucleotides: TGCAGCGTTGAACCCGGGACAGGGGGCGTTGTGGGTGGCTACACCTTC.

The chain employs TRBV25-1 and TRBJ1-1; D unresolved. This CDR3 is built from 13 residues. Trimming took off 3 bases at V and 4 bases at J, with 9 bases between the two ends. Germline CDR1 is MGHDK and CDR2 is SYGVNS. The CDR3 bases are TGTGCCAGCAGTGAGTCAGGTGCCACTGAAGCTTTCTTT. This gives the protein CASSESGATEAFF.

This clonotype occurred a few times. This chain uses TRBV5-4 with TRBJ1-6; a weak D match, TRBD1 (5 bases). CDR1 and CDR2 from the germline V gene are SGHNT and YYREEE (reference sequence). The CDR3 sequence is 16 residues long. Trimming removed 1 base at V and 7 bases at J, with 15 bases between. DNA of the CDR3: TGTGCCAGCAGCTTGCGAGGGACTGAACAGAATTCACCCCTCCACTTT. Translating gives CASSLRGTEQNSPLHF.

The chain couples TRBV19 to TRBJ1-5; 10 bases agree with TRBD1. Germline V CDR1 and CDR2: LNHDA, SQIVND (reference sequence). This CDR3 spans 13 amino acids. Unmatched junction bases numbered 3, after V lost 8 bases and J lost 5 bases. The CDR3, as DNA: TGTGCCAGTCAGGACAGGGGGGATCAGCCCCAGCATTTT. Residues: CASQDRGDQPQHF.

The CDR3 DNA is TGTGCCAGCAGTGACGGGACTAGCGCAGATACGCAGTATTTT. As protein: CASSDGTSADTQYF. V and J are TRBV6-4 and TRBJ2-3, with 10 bases identical to TRBD2. From germline, CDR1 is MRHNA and CDR2 SNTAGT. This CDR3 spans 14 amino acids. With 2 bases clipped from V and 4 bases from J, the junction kept 0 bases outside the gene matches.

V gene TRBV20-1 combines with J gene TRBJ1-6; 9 bases align to TRBD1. V gave up 4 bases and J gave up 8 bases; unmatched junction bases: 3. CDR3 length equals 13 residues. Germline V CDR1 and CDR2: DFQATT, SNEGSKA (reference sequence). CDR3 in DNA: TGCAGTGCTATGGACAGGGGTGATTCACCCCTCCACTTT. This gives the protein CSAMDRGDSPLHF.

This clonotype came up once. The chain couples TRBV5-5 to TRBJ1-5; D is undetermined. CDR1 SGHKS and CDR2 YYEKEE come from the germline V gene (reference sequence). Between the trimmed V and J ends, which lost 2 bases and 5 bases, there was a span of 11 bases. The length of the CDR3 is 14 residues. CDR3 bases: TGTGCCAGCAGCTTAGACGTCCCGGATCAGCCCCAGCATTTT. Protein sequence: CASSLDVPDQPQHF.